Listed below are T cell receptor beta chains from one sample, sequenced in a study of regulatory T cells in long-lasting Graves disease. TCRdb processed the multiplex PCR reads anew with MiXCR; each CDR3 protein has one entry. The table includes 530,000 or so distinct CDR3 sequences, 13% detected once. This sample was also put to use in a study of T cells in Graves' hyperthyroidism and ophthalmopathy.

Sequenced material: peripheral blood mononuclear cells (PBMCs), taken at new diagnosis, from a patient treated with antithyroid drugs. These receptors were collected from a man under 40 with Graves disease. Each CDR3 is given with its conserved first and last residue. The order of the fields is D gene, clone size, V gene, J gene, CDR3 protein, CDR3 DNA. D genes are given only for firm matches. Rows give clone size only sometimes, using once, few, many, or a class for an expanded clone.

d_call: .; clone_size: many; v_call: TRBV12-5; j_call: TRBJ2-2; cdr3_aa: CASGSPWDLNTGELFF; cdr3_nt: TGTGCTAGTGGTTCCCCTTGGGACTTAAACACCGGGGAGCTGTTTTTT
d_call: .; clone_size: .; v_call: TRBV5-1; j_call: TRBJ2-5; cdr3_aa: CASSLQGRQETQYF; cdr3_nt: TGCGCCAGCAGCTTGCAGGGCAGACAAGAGACCCAGTACTTC
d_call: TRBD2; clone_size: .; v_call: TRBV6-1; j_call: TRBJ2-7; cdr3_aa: CASSAYRDYQQYF; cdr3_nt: TGTGCCAGCAGTGCCTACCGGGACTACCAGCAGTACTTC
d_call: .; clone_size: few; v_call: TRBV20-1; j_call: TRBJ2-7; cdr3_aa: CSAALGGPYEQYF; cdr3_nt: TGCAGTGCTGCTCTAGGCGGACCCTACGAGCAGTACTTC
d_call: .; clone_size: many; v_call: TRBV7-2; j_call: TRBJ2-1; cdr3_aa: CASSLNRVDLQFF; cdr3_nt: TGTGCCAGCAGCTTAAACAGGGTAGATTTGCAGTTCTTC
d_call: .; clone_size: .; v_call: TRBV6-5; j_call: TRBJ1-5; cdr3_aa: CASSYDRRGSNQPQHF; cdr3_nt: TGTGCCAGCAGTTATGACAGAAGAGGTAGCAATCAGCCCCAGCATTTT
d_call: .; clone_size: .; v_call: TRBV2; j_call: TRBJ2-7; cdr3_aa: CASDPPGEQYF; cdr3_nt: TGTGCCAGTGACCCCCCGGGAGAGCAGTACTTC
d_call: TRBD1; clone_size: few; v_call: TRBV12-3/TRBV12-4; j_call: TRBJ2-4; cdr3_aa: CASSFEGQRPPLCF; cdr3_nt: TGTGCCAGCAGTTTTGAGGGACAGCGGCCTCCCTTGTGTTTC
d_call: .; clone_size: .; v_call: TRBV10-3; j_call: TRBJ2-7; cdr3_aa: CATENHYEQYF; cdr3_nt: TGTGCCACGGAAAACCACTACGAGCAGTACTTC
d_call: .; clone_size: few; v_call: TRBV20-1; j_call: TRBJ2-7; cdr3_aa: CSATLADLYEQYF; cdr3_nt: TGCAGTGCTACCTTAGCGGACCTCTACGAGCAGTACTTC
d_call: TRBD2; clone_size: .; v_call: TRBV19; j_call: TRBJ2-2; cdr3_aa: CASMRTGTSGSVGELVF; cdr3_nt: TGTGCCAGTATGAGAACCGGGACTAGCGGGAGTGTCGGGGAGCTGGTTTTT
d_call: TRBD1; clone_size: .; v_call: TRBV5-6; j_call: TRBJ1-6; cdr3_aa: CASSSSPGGSPLHF; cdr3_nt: TGTGCCAGCAGCTCCAGCCCAGGGGGGTCACCCCTCCACTTT
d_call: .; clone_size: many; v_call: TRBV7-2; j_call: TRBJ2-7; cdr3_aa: CASSLASSAEQYF; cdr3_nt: TGTGCCAGCAGCTTAGCCTCTAGCGCCGAGCAGTACTTC
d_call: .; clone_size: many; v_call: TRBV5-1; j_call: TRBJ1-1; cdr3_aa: CASSLRGIGVLSEAFF; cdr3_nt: TGCGCCAGCAGCTTGCGAGGAATCGGGGTCCTATCTGAAGCTTTCTTT
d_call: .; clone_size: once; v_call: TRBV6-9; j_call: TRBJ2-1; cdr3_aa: CASSSTDRIQTEQFF; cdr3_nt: TGTGCCAGCAGTTCGACGGACCGAATCCAAACCGAGCAGTTCTTC
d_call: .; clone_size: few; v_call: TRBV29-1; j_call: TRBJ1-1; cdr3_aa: CSVAGSLNTEAFF; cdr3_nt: TGCAGCGTTGCAGGCAGTTTGAACACTGAAGCTTTCTTT
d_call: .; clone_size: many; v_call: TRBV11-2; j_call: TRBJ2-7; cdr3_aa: CASSLDRSVEQYF; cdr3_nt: TGTGCCAGCAGCTTGGACAGATCCGTCGAGCAGTACTTC
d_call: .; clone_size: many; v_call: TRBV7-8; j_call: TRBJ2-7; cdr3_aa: CASSSSEDYEQYF; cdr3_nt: TGTGCCAGCAGCTCTAGCGAGGACTACGAGCAGTACTTC
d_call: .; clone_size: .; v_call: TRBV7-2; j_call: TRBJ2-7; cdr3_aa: CASRGAEQYF; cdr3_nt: TGTGCCAGCAGGGGAGCAGAGCAGTACTTC
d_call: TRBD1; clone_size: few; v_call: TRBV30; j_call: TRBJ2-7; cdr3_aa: CAWSSTGVDEQYF; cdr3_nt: TGTGCCTGGAGTAGTACAGGGGTGGACGAGCAGTACTTC
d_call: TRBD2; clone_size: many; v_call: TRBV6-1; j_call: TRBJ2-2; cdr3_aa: CASSEWRGGTGELFF; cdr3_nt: TGTGCCAGCAGTGAATGGCGGGGGGGGACCGGGGAGCTGTTTTTT
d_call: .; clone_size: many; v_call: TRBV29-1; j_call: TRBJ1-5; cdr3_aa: CSVGPQGNQPQHF; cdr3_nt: TGCAGCGTTGGACCACAGGGAAATCAGCCCCAGCATTTT
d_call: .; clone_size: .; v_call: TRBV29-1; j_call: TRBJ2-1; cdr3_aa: CSANEQFF; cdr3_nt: TGCAGCGCCAATGAGCAGTTCTTC
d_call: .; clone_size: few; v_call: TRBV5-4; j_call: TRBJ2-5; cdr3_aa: CASSSGHLRETQYF; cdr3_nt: TGTGCCAGCAGCTCTGGCCATTTAAGGGAGACCCAGTACTTC
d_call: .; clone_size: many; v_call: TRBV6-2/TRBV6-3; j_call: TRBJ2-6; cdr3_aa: CASISSGANVLTF; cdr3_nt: TGTGCCAGCATATCAAGTGGGGCCAACGTCCTGACTTTC
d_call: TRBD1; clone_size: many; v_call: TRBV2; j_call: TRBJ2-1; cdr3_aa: CASSEFGTGVRNEQFF; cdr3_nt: TGTGCCAGCAGTGAATTTGGGACAGGGGTGCGAAATGAGCAGTTCTTC
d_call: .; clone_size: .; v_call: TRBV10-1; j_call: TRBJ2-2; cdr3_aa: CASSDHIPAGPTGELFF; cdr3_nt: TGCGCCAGCAGTGATCACATCCCAGCGGGTCCCACCGGGGAGCTGTTTTTT
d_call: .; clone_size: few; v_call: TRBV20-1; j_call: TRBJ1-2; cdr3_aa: CSVKGDYGYTF; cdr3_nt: TGCAGTGTTAAAGGGGACTATGGCTACACCTTC
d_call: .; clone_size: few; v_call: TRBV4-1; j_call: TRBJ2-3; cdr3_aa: CASSLPGRESGTDTQYF; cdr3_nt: TGCGCCAGCAGCCTCCCCGGCAGGGAATCCGGCACAGATACGCAGTATTTT